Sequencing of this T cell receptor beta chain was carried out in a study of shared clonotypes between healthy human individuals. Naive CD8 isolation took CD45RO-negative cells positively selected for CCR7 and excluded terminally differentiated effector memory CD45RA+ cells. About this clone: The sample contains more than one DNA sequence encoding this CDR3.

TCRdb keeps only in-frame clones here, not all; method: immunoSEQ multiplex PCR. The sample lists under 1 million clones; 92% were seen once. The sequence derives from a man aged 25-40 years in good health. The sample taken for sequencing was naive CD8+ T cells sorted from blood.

The CDR3 sequence is CASSPTASYEQYF. The CDR3 nucleotides are TGTGCCAGCTCTCCGACGGCTAGCTACGAGCAGTACTTC. The chain recombines TRBV18 with TRBJ2-7; no definite D call. Germline CDR1 reads KGHSH; CDR2 reads LQKENI. Deletions cut 6 bases from V and 3 bases from J, with 12 bases between. This CDR3 spans 13 amino acids.